At least ten counts were recorded for the clone carrying this T cell receptor beta chain. Its cognate antigen is unknown. Diagnosis relied on clinical symptoms, serum thyroxine and TRAb, thyroid ultrasound and orbital computed tomography. TCR beta CDR3 regions were amplified from RNA. The HTBI primer set served for first-round RT-PCR of the TCR CDR3. TCRdb reanalysed the multiplex PCR reads using MiXCR and keeps one entry per CDR3 protein. The profile shows 300,000 to 450,000 distinct CDR3 sequences, roughly 18% of them singletons. V lost 4 bases, J lost 4 bases, and 8 bases lay in between. Germline lookup yields CDR1 MGHDK and CDR2 SYGVNS. The CDR3 sequence is 12 residues long. This sample is drawn from a study of T cells in Graves' hyperthyroidism and ophthalmopathy. The study's findings and limits: Blood also contained most expanded thyroid clonotypes above 0.001. Ophthalmopathy was told apart from stable hyperthyroidism by a 13 V-J model. Model-based prediction identified ophthalmopathy a median 6.5 months prior to its onset.

The sample taken for sequencing was blood. J is TRBJ2-7 and V is TRBV25-1; D gene unclear. This TCR was recovered from a woman aged 40 to 50 with Graves' ophthalmopathy. The CDR3: CASSADIYEQYF. The CDR3 bases are TGTGCCAGCAGTGCTGATATATACGAGCAGTACTTC.